This T cell receptor (beta chain) was identified in a study of OX40 agonist ivuxolimab in advanced cancers. Study-wide context: Hepatocellular carcinoma, melanoma, renal cell or head and neck cancer occurred in dose-escalation patients. Partial responses, seen in three patients, involved one hepatocellular carcinoma and two cutaneous melanomas.

Produced via immunoSEQ multiplex PCR; TCRdb's table is partial and in-frame only. The sample records about 46,000 clones, 70% to 90% being singletons. Study-level results: The CD4+ and CD8+ T cells in the blood had expanded clonally by week 6 at 0.1 to 3.0 mg/kg. Average numbers of expanded clones were greater in CD8+ T cells than in CD4+.

As regards this clone: Its matching antigen is unknown. A much larger clonotype is one base distant, so this may be a read error.

The source material was CD4+ or CD8+ T cells sorted from blood, sampled in a trial of the OX40 agonist ivuxolimab. The sequence was collected from an adult with an advanced solid tumor such as melanoma, head and neck, liver or kidney cancer.

The CDR3 reads CASSVAGNTEAFF. CDR3 nucleotides: TGTGCCAGCAGTGTGGCTGGGAACACTGAAGCTTTCTTT. The V gene is TRBV6-1, the J gene TRBJ1-1; D not resolved. Trimming pared 4 bases from V and 1 base from J, leaving 7 bases between. Germline lookup yields CDR1 MNHNS and CDR2 SASEGT. The CDR3 length is 13 residues.